Following are 22 T cell receptor beta chains from one sample sequenced in a study of shared clonotypes between healthy human individuals (dated by TCRdb to about 2020). Library preparation employed the immunoSEQ multiplex PCR assay. Entries here come from immuneACCESS through TCRdb and include only in-frame sequences with V and J called. Some clones fail to appear in such tables; in the studies checked, an unresolved V gene covers under half of the shortfall, and the cause of the remainder is unknown. This sample has over a million clones in its table, and around three quarters of those were observed once. The ten largest clones add up to approximately 0.5% of the sample. The specimen sequenced was memory CD4+ T cells from PBMCs. The cell subset or site label of this sample denotes: CD45RA-negative fraction. Receptors were obtained from a man younger than 35 in good health. Some clones in this sample may be carry-over from other donors' samples.

This chain connects TRBV5-4 to TRBJ2-7, with D possibly matching TRBD2 (6 bases). The CDR3 spans 15 residues. Per the germline V gene, CDR1 is SGHNT and CDR2 is YYREEE (reference sequence). V lost 0 bases, J lost 0 bases, and 10 bases lay in between. CDR3 in amino acids: CASSLGRDRSYEQYF. CDR3 DNA sequence: TGTGCCAGCAGCTTGGGGCGGGACCGCTCCTACGAGCAGTACTTC.

Remarks on this clone: The identical CDR3 is also encoded by other nucleotide sequences in the sample. The chain couples TRBV28 to TRBJ1-3, with TRBD1 identical over 7 bases. CDR3 length: 15 amino acids. V gave up 4 bases and J gave up 0 bases; unmatched junction bases: 3. Germline CDR1 and CDR2: MDHEN and SYDVKM. The CDR3 nucleotides read TGTGCCAGCAGTTCGGACAGGTACTCTGGAAACACCATATATTTT. Protein sequence: CASSSDRYSGNTIYF.

The count of this clone is one. The chain recombines TRBV19 with TRBJ2-3; D might be TRBD1 or TRBD2, each matching 6 bases. V lost 3 bases, J lost 1 base, and 11 bases lay in between. This CDR3 is 15 amino acids long. Germline CDR1 is LNHDA and CDR2 is SQIVND (reference sequence). The CDR3 region has the DNA TGTGCCAGTAGTATTGGGGGGCCCGGCACAGATACGCAGTATTTT. Amino acid sequence: CASSIGGPGTDTQYF.

This chain connects TRBV27 to TRBJ1-2; 7 nucleotides align to TRBD1. Germline CDR1 and CDR2: MNHEY and SMNVEV (reference sequence). The CDR3 covers 13 residues. The V gene end was trimmed by 5 bases and the J gene end by 4 bases; junction bases not matched to a gene: 4. The CDR3 DNA reads TGTGCCAGCAGTCGACAGGGTTTCTATGGCTACACCTTC. This gives the protein CASSRQGFYGYTF.

The sample holds a few counts of this clone. The CDR3 bases are TGTGCCAGCAGTCGGACATCCCCCGGGGACATTCAGTACTTC. It yields the protein CASSRTSPGDIQYF. The genes are TRBV28 and TRBJ2-4; perhaps D is TRBD1 or TRBD2 (5 bases each). Trimming removed 5 bases from V and 8 bases from J, with 16 bases in between. CDR3 length: 14 residues. In germline, CDR1 is MDHEN, CDR2 SYDVKM. The full variable domain, rest sourced from reference TRBV28 and TRBJ2-4, is DVKVTQSSRYLVKRTGEKVFLECVQDMDHENMFWYRQDPGLGLRLIYFSYDVKMKEKGDIPEGYSVSREKKERFSLILESASTNQTSMYLCASSRTSPGDIQYFGAGTRLSVL.

This chain uses TRBV30 with TRBJ1-5; 8 nucleotides line up with TRBD1. The V segment lost 2 bases and the J segment 6 bases; nucleotides outside the gene matches: 6. The CDR3 runs 14 residues. Germline assignment: CDR1 GTSNPN and CDR2 SVGIG (reference sequence). The CDR3: CAWSSTGVTQPQHF. For the CDR3, the DNA is TGTGCCTGGAGTTCGACAGGGGTCACTCAGCCCCAGCATTTT.

The V call is TRBV7-9, the J call TRBJ2-1; D could derive from TRBD1 or TRBD2 (6 bases each). The length of the CDR3 is 15 residues. Germline CDR1 reads SEHNR; CDR2 reads FQNEAQ (reference sequence). V was pared by 11 bases and J by 0 bases, with 17 bases between. CDR3 in amino acids: CAGGPIRSSYNEQFF. The CDR3 nucleotides read TGTGCCGGGGGGCCTATAAGAAGCTCCTACAATGAGCAGTTCTTC.

CDR3 sequence: CASSEGTLLPHQPQHF. DNA of the CDR3: TGTGCCAGTAGTGAGGGGACTCTATTACCCCATCAGCCCCAGCATTTT. This rearrangement joins TRBV19 to TRBJ1-5, with D tentatively TRBD1 (5 bases). V shed 5 bases and J shed 5 bases, with 19 bases lying between them. This CDR3 has 16 amino acids. Germline V gene data show CDR1 as LNHDA and CDR2 as SQIVND (reference sequence).

The genes are TRBV28 and TRBJ2-4, with D tentatively TRBD2 (6 bases). CDR1 is MDHEN and CDR2 is SYDVKM in the germline V gene. Trimming stripped 2 bases from V and 4 bases from J, with 15 bases between. The CDR3 extends over 16 amino acids. The CDR3 loop is CASSLLSTEGKNIQYF. The CDR3 bases are TGTGCCAGCAGTTTACTCTCGACGGAGGGAAAAAACATTCAGTACTTC.

CDR3 sequence reads: CASSPTLGRKNTEAFF. CDR3 in DNA: TGTGCCAGCAGCCCCACCCTGGGCCGGAAGAACACTGAAGCTTTCTTT. This rearrangement joins TRBV5-6 to TRBJ1-1, with unresolved D. Germline V gives CDR1 SGHDT, CDR2 YYEEEE. This CDR3 contains 16 residues. Trimming stripped 4 bases from V and 1 base from J, with 17 bases between.

This chain connects TRBV30 to TRBJ2-1; no reliable D call. Germline V gene data show CDR1 as GTSNPN and CDR2 as SVGIG (reference sequence). The CDR3 runs 11 residues. V lost 5 bases, J lost 4 bases, and 6 bases lay in between. In nucleotides, the CDR3 is TGTGCCTGGCAGTTTTACAATGAGCAGTTCTTC. It is translated as CAWQFYNEQFF.

This clone appeared a few times. This CDR3 is also generated by other DNA sequences in the sample. The V call is TRBV4-1, the J call TRBJ2-5; the D gene is possibly TRBD2 (6 bases). Germline values: CDR1 MGHRA, CDR2 YSYEKL. V was clipped by 1 base and J by 7 bases, with 7 bases between them. This CDR3 contains 12 residues. The CDR3 is CASSQVGGTQYF. CDR3 nucleotides: TGCGCCAGCAGCCAAGTCGGGGGGACCCAGTACTTC.

This clone appeared a few times. The V gene is TRBV28, the J gene TRBJ1-5; D may be TRBD1 (6 bases). From germline, CDR1 is MDHEN and CDR2 SYDVKM. V lost 11 bases and J 0 bases, leaving 20 bases between the germline ends. This CDR3 comprises 16 residues. CDR3: CAASEGGRDSNQPQHF. CDR3 nucleotides: TGTGCCGCCTCGGAGGGGGGGCGAGATAGCAATCAGCCCCAGCATTTT.

This sequence joins TRBV5-1 and TRBJ2-7; the D is unclear. This CDR3 has 15 amino acids. Germline lookup yields CDR1 SGHRS and CDR2 YFSETQ. The V and J ends lost 2 bases and 2 bases respectively, with 14 bases between them. Written as DNA, the CDR3 is TGCGCCAGCAGCTTCGACGGAAGCCTAGCCTACGAGCAGTACTTC. Translation: CASSFDGSLAYEQYF.

The CDR3 here is CASSWGRALSGNTIYF. CDR3 sequence (DNA): TGTGCCAGCAGTTGGGGTAGGGCGCTCTCTGGAAACACCATATATTTT. The V and J genes are TRBV28 and TRBJ1-3; D remains ambiguous. Trimming removed 4 bases from V and 0 bases from J, with 13 bases in between. Germline lookup yields CDR1 MDHEN and CDR2 SYDVKM. The length of the CDR3 is 16 residues.

The J gene is TRBJ2-2, the V gene TRBV7-9; TRBD2 agrees at 9 bases. The ends lost 3 bases at V and 5 bases at J; junction bases unmatched: 16. The CDR3 consists of 19 residues. The germline V gene encodes CDR1 SEHNR and CDR2 FQNEAQ (reference sequence). The CDR3 nucleotides read TGTGCCAGCAGCTTCTTAGTATCGCGCGGGAGGGCCTCGACCGGGGAGCTGTTTTTT. The encoded protein is CASSFLVSRGRASTGELFF.

J is TRBJ1-4 and V is TRBV7-8, with D possibly TRBD1 on 5 matching bases. The germline V and J ends were trimmed by 1 base and 10 bases, with 7 bases remaining between them. This CDR3 spans 12 amino acids. Germline CDR1 SGHVS, CDR2 FQNEAQ. In DNA, the CDR3 is TGTGCCAGCAGCTTAGATCAGGGAAAACTGTTTTTT. It specifies CASSLDQGKLFF.

The genes are TRBV4-2 and TRBJ1-3; possible D gene TRBD1, 5 bases. This CDR3 has 16 residues. V gave up 1 base and J gave up 6 bases, with 16 bases separating them. CDR1 and CDR2 (germline): LGHNA, YNFKEQ. CDR3 nucleotides: TGTGCCAGCAGCCAAGTAGGCAGGGAGGTATTAAACACCATATATTTT. Encoded protein: CASSQVGREVLNTIYF.

This rearrangement joins TRBV5-4 to TRBJ2-7; 7 nucleotides match TRBD2. The CDR3 contains 15 residues. V was pared by 0 bases and J by 1 base, with 4 bases of the junction left unmatched. Germline CDR1 and CDR2: SGHNT and YYREEE (reference sequence). The CDR3 sequence: CASSLGGGGSYEQYF. The CDR3 DNA reads TGTGCCAGCAGCTTGGGAGGCGGGGGATCCTACGAGCAGTACTTC.

The V call is TRBV2, the J call TRBJ1-5; 7 bases match TRBD1. Per germline, CDR1 SNHLY and CDR2 FYNNEI. The CDR3 runs 14 residues. Trimming took 7 bases from V and 4 from J; bases not matched to a gene: 7. As DNA, the CDR3 is TGTGCCAGCACTCGGGAGGGGGCTAATCAGCCCCAGCATTTT. This translates into CASTREGANQPQHF.

J is TRBJ2-6 and V is TRBV27; D is ambiguous. The CDR3 is 16 residues long. Per the germline V gene, CDR1 is MNHEY and CDR2 is SMNVEV (reference sequence). V was cut by 2 bases and J by 0 bases, with 8 bases left in between. The CDR3 nucleotides are TGTGCCAGCAGTTTAAACAGACCCTCTGGGGCCAACGTCCTGACTTTC. Amino acid sequence: CASSLNRPSGANVLTF. The whole variable domain, remainder taken from reference TRBV27 and TRBJ2-6, is EAQVTQNPRYLITVTGKKLTVTCSQNMNHEYMSWYRQDPGLGLRQIYYSMNVEVTDKGDVPEGYKVSRKEKRNFPLILESPSPNQTSLYFCASSLNRPSGANVLTFGAGSRLTVL.

This chain uses TRBV18 with TRBJ1-1, with 9 bases lining up with TRBD1. With V trimmed by 5 bases and J by 5 bases, 9 bases remained unmatched. The germline gives CDR1 KGHSH, CDR2 LQKENI. The CDR3 length is 15 residues. The CDR3: CASSSTGTGRTEAFF. The CDR3 nucleotides read TGTGCCAGCTCATCTACCGGGACAGGGAGGACTGAAGCTTTCTTT. The full variable domain, with the rest looked up from reference TRBV18 and TRBJ1-1, is NAGVMQNPRHLVRRRGQEARLRCSPMKGHSHVYWYRQLPEEGLKFMVYLQKENIIDESGMPKERFSAEFPKEGPSILRIQQVVRGDSAAYFCASSSTGTGRTEAFFGQGTRLTVV.